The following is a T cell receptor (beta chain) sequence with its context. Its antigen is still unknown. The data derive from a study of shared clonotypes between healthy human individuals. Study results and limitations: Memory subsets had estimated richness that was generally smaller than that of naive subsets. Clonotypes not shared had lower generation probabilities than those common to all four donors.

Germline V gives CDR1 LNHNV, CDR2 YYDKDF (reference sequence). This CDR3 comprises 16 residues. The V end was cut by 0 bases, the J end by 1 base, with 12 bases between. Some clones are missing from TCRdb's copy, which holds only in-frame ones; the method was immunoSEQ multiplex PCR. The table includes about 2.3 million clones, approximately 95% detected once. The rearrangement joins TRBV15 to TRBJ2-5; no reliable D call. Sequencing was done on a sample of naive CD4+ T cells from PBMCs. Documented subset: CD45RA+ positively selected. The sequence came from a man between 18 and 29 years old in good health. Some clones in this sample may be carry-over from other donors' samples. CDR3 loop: CATSRDNLGSQETQYF. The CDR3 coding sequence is TGTGCCACCAGCAGAGATAATTTGGGCAGCCAAGAGACCCAGTACTTC. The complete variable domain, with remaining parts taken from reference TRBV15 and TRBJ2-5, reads DAMVIQNPRYQVTQFGKPVTLSCSQTLNHNVMYWYQQKSSQAPKLLFHYYDKDFNNEADTPDNFQSRRPNTSFCFLDIRSPGLGDTAMYLCATSRDNLGSQETQYFGPGTRLLVL.